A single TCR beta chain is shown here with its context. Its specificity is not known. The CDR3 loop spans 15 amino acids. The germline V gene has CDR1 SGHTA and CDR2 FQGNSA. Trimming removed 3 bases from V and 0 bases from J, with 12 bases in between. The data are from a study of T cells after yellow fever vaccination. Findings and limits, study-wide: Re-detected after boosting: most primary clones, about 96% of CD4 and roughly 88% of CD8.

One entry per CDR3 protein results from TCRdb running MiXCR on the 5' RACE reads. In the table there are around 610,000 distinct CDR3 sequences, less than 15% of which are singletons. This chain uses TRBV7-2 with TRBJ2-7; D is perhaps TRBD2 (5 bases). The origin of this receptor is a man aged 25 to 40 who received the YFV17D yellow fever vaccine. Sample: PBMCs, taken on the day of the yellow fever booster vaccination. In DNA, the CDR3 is TGTGCCAGCAGCTTGCGAGGGCGGAACTCCTACGAGCAGTACTTC. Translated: CASSLRGRNSYEQYF.